One sample yielded the 28 T cell receptor beta chains listed below, sequenced in a study of T cell clones after liver transplantation. The data were produced by immunoSEQ multiplex PCR, yet TCRdb's version contains in-frame clones alone and is incomplete. This sample yields approximately 68,000 clones, of which about four fifths are seen a single time; roughly 0.54% belongs to the top ten. The material sequenced was CD4+ T cells from blood, taken before liver transplant. The receptors originated from a human donor who received a liver transplant.

The chain employs TRBV5-6 and TRBJ1-3, with D unclear. Germline V CDR1 and CDR2: SGHDT, YYEEEE. Trimming took 2 bases from V and 2 from J, leaving 8 bases between them. The CDR3 consists of 14 residues. CDR3 in amino acids: CASSFWGTGNTIYF. The CDR3 region has the DNA TGTGCCAGCAGCTTCTGGGGTACTGGAAACACCATATATTTT.

The rearrangement links TRBV9 to TRBJ2-3; 8 nucleotides agree with TRBD2. Germline assignment: CDR1 SGDLS and CDR2 YYNGEE. Trimming took 2 bases from V and 7 from J; bases not matched to a gene: 9. This CDR3 region has 15 residues. DNA for the CDR3: TGTGCCAGCAGCGTGGAAGCGGGAGCCAGGTATACGCAGTATTTT. Translating gives CASSVEAGARYTQYF.

The chain links TRBV6-1 to TRBJ1-5; no firm D call. The CDR3 is 15 amino acids. V dropped 3 bases and J dropped 0 bases, with 9 bases sitting between them. From germline, CDR1 is MNHNS and CDR2 SASEGT. CDR3 region: CASSELWISNQPQHF. In DNA, the CDR3 is TGTGCCAGCAGTGAGCTATGGATTAGCAATCAGCCCCAGCATTTT.

The chain couples TRBV9 to TRBJ1-1, with no clear D. Deletions cut 5 bases from V and 2 bases from J, with 13 bases between. The germline gives CDR1 SGDLS, CDR2 YYNGEE. The CDR3 is 14 residues long. The CDR3 bases are TGTGCCAGCAGGAAGCACATCGGAAACACTGAAGCTTTCTTT. It codes for CASRKHIGNTEAFF.

This sequence joins TRBV28 and TRBJ1-1; D unclear. CDR3 length: 18 residues. Germline lookup yields CDR1 MDHEN and CDR2 SYDVKM. Trimming left V 6 bases short and J 0 bases short, with 23 bases between. CDR3 protein: CASRDGGIFGGMNTEAFF. CDR3 sequence (DNA): TGTGCCAGCAGGGATGGTGGGATTTTCGGTGGGATGAACACTGAAGCTTTCTTT.

The CDR3 DNA follows: TGTGCCAGCAGCCTAGCGGGAGCCTACAATGAGCAGTTCTTC. This sequence encodes CASSLAGAYNEQFF. This chain connects TRBV5-4 to TRBJ2-1; 10 nucleotides match TRBD2. This CDR3 is 14 amino acids long. Germline V gives CDR1 SGHNT, CDR2 YYREEE (reference sequence). V trimming: 4 bases; J trimming: 2 bases; junction bases outside the gene matches: 0.

J is TRBJ2-7 and V is TRBV7-9; D remains unclear. CDR1 and CDR2 (germline): SEHNR, FQNEAQ (reference sequence). The CDR3 sequence is 14 residues long. V was pared by 5 bases and J by 0 bases, with 11 bases between. DNA of the CDR3: TGTGCCAGCAGCCGCGACTCGAGCTCCTACGAGCAGTACTTC. It is translated as CASSRDSSSYEQYF.

V gene TRBV21-1 combines with J gene TRBJ2-2; TRBD2, the table's D call, was not compared with the DNA. TRBV21-1 is classified as a pseudogene. This CDR3 is built from 19 residues. This CDR3 reads CASTITGLAGGPYTGELFF. The CDR3 bases are TGTGCCAGCACCATAACGGGACTAGCGGGAGGGCCTTACACCGGGGAGCTGTTTTTT.

This clone was observed a few times. The genes are TRBV15 and TRBJ2-1, with D maybe TRBD2 (6 bases). V was trimmed by 0 bases and J by 5 bases, leaving 11 bases between them. The CDR3 sequence is 15 residues long. From germline, CDR1 is LNHNV and CDR2 YYDKDF (reference sequence). For the CDR3, the DNA is TGTGCCACCAGCAGAGAGTTCGGGGAGGACAATGAGCAGTTCTTC. It yields the protein CATSREFGEDNEQFF.

There are a few counts of this clone. This rearrangement joins TRBV6-5 to TRBJ2-7, with no clear D. Germline-derived CDR1 and CDR2 are MNHEY and SVGAGI. This CDR3 region has 11 residues. The V gene lost 5 bases and the J gene lost 7 bases, with 9 bases spanning the gap. The CDR3 spells CASSLGREQYF. CDR3 bases: TGTGCCAGCAGTCTCGGTAGGGAGCAGTACTTC.

The rearrangement links TRBV28 to TRBJ2-1; a weak D match, TRBD1 (5 bases). Per the germline V gene, CDR1 is MDHEN and CDR2 is SYDVKM. Trimming left V 7 bases short and J 0 bases short, with 16 bases between. The CDR3 is 16 amino acids. CDR3 in DNA: TGTGCCAGCACCGACCTCAGGGCAGTCTCCTACAATGAGCAGTTCTTC. It translates to CASTDLRAVSYNEQFF.

This chain links TRBV11-2 with TRBJ2-1; possible D gene TRBD1, 6 bases. V lost 5 bases and J 2 bases, leaving 16 bases between the germline ends. CDR1 and CDR2 (germline): SGHAT, FQNNGV. The CDR3 extends over 16 amino acids. CDR3 sequence reads: CASSPLRNRAYNEQFF. CDR3 DNA sequence: TGTGCCAGCAGCCCTCTGAGGAACAGGGCCTACAATGAGCAGTTCTTC. The complete variable domain, with remaining parts taken from reference TRBV11-2 and TRBJ2-1, reads EAGVAQSPRYKIIEKRQSVAFWCNPISGHATLYWYQQILGQGPKLLIQFQNNGVVDDSQLPKDRFSAERLKGVDSTLKIQPAKLEDSAVYLCASSPLRNRAYNEQFFGPGTRLTVL.

This sequence joins TRBV6-5 and TRBJ2-7; the D is unclear. Trimming stripped 6 bases from V and 2 bases from J, with 8 bases between. This CDR3 has 12 residues. Germline lookup yields CDR1 MNHEY and CDR2 SVGAGI. CDR3 bases: TGTGCCAGCAGGCATGATACCTACGAGCAGTACTTC. Translation: CASRHDTYEQYF.

The V gene is TRBV7-3, the J gene TRBJ2-1; D is ambiguous. This CDR3 has 16 residues. V was shortened by 6 bases and J by 6 bases, with 21 bases between the two germline ends. Germline V gene sequence: CDR1 SGHTA, CDR2 FQGTGA. CDR3 amino acids: CASSPERLVLSNEQFF. CDR3 nucleotide sequence: TGTGCCAGCAGTCCGGAGAGGTTGGTTCTCTCCAATGAGCAGTTCTTC.

This chain links TRBV27 with TRBJ2-5, with 7 bases aligning to TRBD1. The assigned J gene may be wrong: the sequence end matches TRBJ2-7 better. Germline V CDR1 and CDR2: MNHEY, SMNVEV (reference sequence). The CDR3 extends over 14 amino acids. The CDR3 nucleotides read TGTGCCAGCAGTTTCCGTGACAGGGCCGGCGAGCAGTACTTC. Its translation: CASSFRDRAGEQYF.

The rearrangement joins TRBV11-1 to TRBJ2-5; a possible D gene is TRBD1 (5 bases). The CDR3 consists of 13 residues. CDR1 SGHAT and CDR2 FQDESV come from the germline V gene (reference sequence). The V end was cut by 2 bases, the J end by 3 bases, with 7 bases between. The chain's CDR3 is CASSLRTKETQYF. The CDR3 DNA follows: TGTGCCAGCAGCTTAAGGACAAAAGAGACCCAGTACTTC.

This chain connects TRBV28 to TRBJ2-7; 9 bases match TRBD2. Germline-derived CDR1 and CDR2 are MDHEN and SYDVKM. CDR3 length: 15 residues. The V gene end was trimmed by 3 bases and the J gene end by 3 bases; junction bases not matched to a gene: 6. For the CDR3, the DNA is TGTGCCAGCAGTTTTGGTCTAGCGGGAAACTACGAGCAGTACTTC. It codes for CASSFGLAGNYEQYF.

The rearrangement joins TRBV29-1 to TRBJ2-7; a weak D match, TRBD2 (6 bases). V lost 4 bases, J lost 3 bases, and 16 bases lay in between. CDR1 is SQVTM and CDR2 is ANQGSEA in the germline V gene. The CDR3 sequence is 14 residues long. The CDR3 spells CSVVVGMEGYEQYF. In DNA, the CDR3 is TGCAGCGTTGTTGTCGGCATGGAGGGCTACGAGCAGTACTTC.

The chain links TRBV11-1 to TRBJ2-1, with 8 bases fitting TRBD1. CDR1 SGHAT and CDR2 FQDESV come from the germline V gene (reference sequence). The CDR3 length is 16 residues. After removal of 5 bases from V and 0 bases from J, the junction contained 6 bases not matched to a gene. The CDR3 nucleotides are TGTGCCAGCAGCCCGAGGGACAGGAGCTCCTACAATGAGCAGTTCTTC. Protein sequence: CASSPRDRSSYNEQFF. Complete variable domain (other parts from reference TRBV11-1 and TRBJ2-1): EAEVAQSPRYKITEKSQAVAFWCDPISGHATLYWYRQILGQGPELLVQFQDESVVDDSQLPKDRFSAERLKGVDSTLKIQPAELGDSAMYLCASSPRDRSSYNEQFFGPGTRLTVL.

This clone was picked up a small number of times. The chain employs TRBV28 and TRBJ2-5; TRBD2 is a possible D gene (5 bases). Germline lookup yields CDR1 MDHEN and CDR2 SYDVKM. Trimming removed 3 bases at V and 1 base at J, with 12 bases between. The CDR3 sequence is 15 residues long. CDR3 nucleotide sequence: TGTGCCAGCAGTTTCAGTTCCAGCGGCCAAGAGACCCAGTACTTC. This translates into CASSFSSSGQETQYF. The full variable domain, with the rest looked up from reference TRBV28 and TRBJ2-5, is DVKVTQSSRYLVKRTGEKVFLECVQDMDHENMFWYRQDPGLGLRLIYFSYDVKMKEKGDIPEGYSVSREKKERFSLILESASTNQTSMYLCASSFSSSGQETQYFGPGTRLLVL.

The J gene is TRBJ2-4, the V gene TRBV23-1; TRBD1 matches 8 bases. TRBV23-1 is marked as an open reading frame, function uncertain. With 8 bases clipped from V and 4 bases from J, the junction kept 10 bases outside the gene matches. The CDR3 consists of 15 residues. The CDR3 loop is CASHRGRGLKNIQYF. The CDR3 region has the DNA TGCGCCAGCCACCGGGGCAGGGGGCTGAAAAACATTCAGTACTTC.

The chain links TRBV6-6 to TRBJ2-1; no clear D. CDR1 is MNHNY, CDR2 SVGAGI, per germline (reference sequence). This CDR3 has 12 residues. V was shortened by 3 bases and J by 6 bases, with 6 bases between the two germline ends. CDR3 DNA: TGTGCCAGCAGTTATTCGAGCAATGAGCAGTTCTTC. Its translation: CASSYSSNEQFF.

This chain connects TRBV9 to TRBJ2-7; D is perhaps TRBD2 (6 bases). V was trimmed by 3 bases and J by 6 bases, leaving 13 bases between them. There are 13 residues in the CDR3. Looked up from germline, CDR1 is SGDLS and CDR2 is YYNGEE. The CDR3 DNA follows: TGTGCCAGCAGCGAGCAGACTAGAACCGAGCAGTACTTC. Translated: CASSEQTRTEQYF.

This clone was observed a handful of times. V usage is TRBV2 and J usage is TRBJ1-2; possible D gene TRBD1, 6 bases. CDR1 is SNHLY and CDR2 is FYNNEI in the germline V gene. Trimming left V 5 bases short and J 2 bases short, with 15 bases between. The CDR3 runs to 15 residues. CDR3 bases: TGTGCCAGCAGTCTTACATACGGGACAAACTATGGCTACACCTTC. This encodes CASSLTYGTNYGYTF.

V is TRBV20-1 and J is TRBJ1-4; D uncertain. Germline V lookup: CDR1 DFQATT, CDR2 SNEGSKA (reference sequence). The CDR3 sequence is 11 residues long. Trimming stripped 3 bases from V and 8 bases from J, with 7 bases between. The DNA of the CDR3 is TGCAGTGCTAGTATGAGCGAAAAACTGTTTTTT. Translated, it gives CSASMSEKLFF.

This clone has only a few counts. This chain joins TRBV6-1 and TRBJ2-7; 14 bases align to TRBD2. Trimming at V came to 10 bases and at J to 5 bases, leaving 4 bases not matched to a gene. The CDR3 totals 13 residues. CDR1 is MNHNS, CDR2 SASEGT, per germline. The CDR3 loop is CATLGLAGDEQYF. The CDR3 DNA follows: TGTGCCACGTTGGGACTAGCGGGAGACGAGCAGTACTTC.

The chain is built from TRBV28 and TRBJ1-1, with D tentatively TRBD1 (6 bases). V was trimmed by 11 bases and J by 1 base, leaving 11 bases between them. The CDR3 is 12 amino acids. Germline CDR1 is MDHEN and CDR2 is SYDVKM. CDR3 residues: CAVQGQNTEAFF. Written as DNA, the CDR3 is TGTGCCGTCCAGGGACAGAACACTGAAGCTTTCTTT.

V usage is TRBV7-3 and J usage is TRBJ1-3; D possibly corresponds to TRBD1 (5 bases). Germline-derived CDR1 and CDR2 are SGHTA and FQGTGA. Trimming shortened V by 7 bases and J by 8 bases, and 24 bases separated the two germline ends. This CDR3 region has 16 residues. The CDR3 loop is CASTKLWQVGGDTIYF. The CDR3 nucleotides are TGTGCCAGCACCAAGCTTTGGCAGGTCGGGGGTGACACCATATATTTT.